This is a list of T cell receptor beta chains from one sample in a study of technical replicates of blood from a handful of donors. Only in-frame clones appear in the TCRdb table, and some are missing; sequencing was by immunoSEQ multiplex PCR. This table holds some 77,000 clones, roughly 85% found once. Specimen: PBMCs. These TCRs come from a human donor in good health. Some clones in this sample may be carry-over from other donors' samples. Both conserved end residues are part of each CDR3. D genes are given only for firm matches. Part of the rows lack a size; the others show once, few, many or a class for expanded clones.

d_call: NA; j_call: TRBJ1-6; v_call: TRBV4-2; cdr3_length: 16; clone_size: NA; cdr3_aa: CASSQDLAGLNSPLHF; cdr3_nt: TGTGCCAGCAGCCAAGATCTGGCGGGCTTGAATTCACCCCTCCACTTT
d_call: TRBD2; j_call: TRBJ2-5; v_call: TRBV7-8; cdr3_length: 16; clone_size: NA; cdr3_aa: CASTYLVAGYRETQYF; cdr3_nt: TGTGCCAGCACTTATTTGGTAGCGGGGTATCGGGAGACCCAGTACTTC
d_call: TRBD1; j_call: TRBJ2-3; v_call: TRBV6-1; cdr3_length: 14; clone_size: NA; cdr3_aa: CASGEGAGTDTQYF; cdr3_nt: TGTGCCAGCGGCGAGGGGGCCGGCACAGATACGCAGTATTTT
d_call: NA; j_call: TRBJ2-3; v_call: TRBV7-9; cdr3_length: 12; clone_size: few; cdr3_aa: CASTVNTDTQYF; cdr3_nt: TGTGCCAGTACAGTCAACACAGATACGCAGTATTTT
d_call: NA; j_call: TRBJ1-5; v_call: TRBV6-6; cdr3_length: 14; clone_size: NA; cdr3_aa: CASLFYSGNQPQHF; cdr3_nt: TGTGCCAGCCTTTTTTATTCCGGCAATCAGCCCCAGCATTTT
d_call: NA; j_call: TRBJ1-1; v_call: TRBV2; cdr3_length: 12; clone_size: few; cdr3_aa: CASPGLNTEAFF; cdr3_nt: TGTGCCAGCCCGGGGTTGAACACTGAAGCTTTCTTT
d_call: NA; j_call: TRBJ2-3; v_call: TRBV30; cdr3_length: 14; clone_size: NA; cdr3_aa: CAWSAGEGTDTQYF; cdr3_nt: TGTGCCTGGAGTGCGGGGGAGGGCACAGATACGCAGTATTTT
d_call: NA; j_call: TRBJ2-3; v_call: TRBV11-2; cdr3_length: 15; clone_size: NA; cdr3_aa: CASSLDRGSTDTQYF; cdr3_nt: TGTGCCAGCAGCTTAGATCGCGGGAGCACAGATACGCAGTATTTT
d_call: TRBD1; j_call: TRBJ2-3; v_call: TRBV4-2; cdr3_length: 14; clone_size: once; cdr3_aa: CASRDRGSTDTQYF; cdr3_nt: TGTGCCAGCAGAGACAGGGGGAGCACAGATACGCAGTATTTT
d_call: NA; j_call: TRBJ1-2; v_call: TRBV27; cdr3_length: 13; clone_size: NA; cdr3_aa: CASSLSPSYGYTF; cdr3_nt: TGTGCCAGCAGTTTATCTCCCTCTTATGGCTACACCTTC
d_call: NA; j_call: TRBJ2-3; v_call: TRBV4-1; cdr3_length: 15; clone_size: NA; cdr3_aa: CASSRLPGGTDTQYF; cdr3_nt: TGCGCCAGCAGCCGCCTCCCCGGCGGTACAGATACGCAGTATTTT
d_call: NA; j_call: TRBJ2-7; v_call: TRBV30; cdr3_length: 13; clone_size: NA; cdr3_aa: CAWSAGNIYEQYF; cdr3_nt: TGTGCCTGGAGCGCAGGGAATATTTACGAGCAGTACTTC
d_call: NA; j_call: TRBJ1-1; v_call: TRBV29-1; cdr3_length: 11; clone_size: NA; cdr3_aa: CSGGGNTEAFF; cdr3_nt: TGCAGCGGGGGGGGGAACACTGAAGCTTTCTTT
d_call: TRBD1; j_call: TRBJ1-1; v_call: TRBV27; cdr3_length: 14; clone_size: NA; cdr3_aa: CASSLYVQGTEAFF; cdr3_nt: TGTGCCAGCAGTTTATATGTACAGGGGACTGAAGCTTTCTTT
d_call: NA; j_call: TRBJ2-7; v_call: TRBV29-1; cdr3_length: 13; clone_size: NA; cdr3_aa: CSVAQGPPYEQYF; cdr3_nt: TGCAGCGTTGCGCAGGGTCCTCCCTACGAGCAGTACTTC
d_call: NA; j_call: TRBJ2-2; v_call: TRBV6-1; cdr3_length: 16; clone_size: NA; cdr3_aa: CASSGMSGTNTGELFF; cdr3_nt: TGTGCCAGCAGTGGGATGTCGGGGACTAACACCGGGGAGCTGTTTTTT
d_call: NA; j_call: TRBJ2-7; v_call: TRBV18; cdr3_length: 15; clone_size: NA; cdr3_aa: CASSPAGRDSYEQYF; cdr3_nt: TGTGCCAGCTCACCAGCGGGACGGGACTCCTACGAGCAGTACTTC
d_call: NA; j_call: TRBJ2-5; v_call: TRBV2; cdr3_length: 15; clone_size: NA; cdr3_aa: CASSAGRGNQETQYF; cdr3_nt: TGTGCCAGCAGTGCTGGCAGGGGAAACCAAGAGACCCAGTACTTC
d_call: TRBD1; j_call: TRBJ2-3; v_call: TRBV7-8; cdr3_length: 15; clone_size: many; cdr3_aa: CASASGQGRVDTQYF; cdr3_nt: TGTGCCAGTGCTTCGGGACAGGGGCGGGTGGATACGCAGTATTTT
d_call: TRBD1; j_call: TRBJ2-7; v_call: TRBV7-2; cdr3_length: 16; clone_size: NA; cdr3_aa: CASSAFIWTGKNEQYF; cdr3_nt: TGTGCCAGCAGCGCTTTTATTTGGACAGGGAAAAACGAGCAGTACTTC
d_call: NA; j_call: TRBJ2-2; v_call: TRBV5-1; cdr3_length: 15; clone_size: NA; cdr3_aa: CASSPMDSYTGELFF; cdr3_nt: TGCGCCAGCAGCCCGATGGACAGTTACACCGGGGAGCTGTTTTTT
d_call: TRBD2; j_call: TRBJ2-3; v_call: TRBV5-1; cdr3_length: 17; clone_size: NA; cdr3_aa: CASSLIALRGSTDTQYF; cdr3_nt: TGCGCCAGCAGCTTGATTGCTTTGCGGGGGAGCACAGATACGCAGTATTTT
d_call: TRBD1; j_call: TRBJ2-5; v_call: TRBV5-1; cdr3_length: 16; clone_size: NA; cdr3_aa: CASSPWSGQGQETQYF; cdr3_nt: TGCGCCAGCAGCCCCTGGTCGGGACAGGGACAAGAGACCCAGTACTTC
d_call: TRBD2; j_call: TRBJ2-3; v_call: TRBV18; cdr3_length: 16; clone_size: NA; cdr3_aa: CAGSGLAGKGTDTQYF; cdr3_nt: TGTGCCGGTAGCGGACTAGCGGGGAAGGGCACAGATACGCAGTATTTT
d_call: TRBD1; j_call: TRBJ2-5; v_call: TRBV5-4; cdr3_length: 14; clone_size: NA; cdr3_aa: CASSLQGAKETQYF; cdr3_nt: TGTGCCAGCAGCTTACAGGGGGCAAAAGAGACCCAGTACTTC
d_call: TRBD1; j_call: TRBJ1-2; v_call: TRBV27; cdr3_length: 16; clone_size: few; cdr3_aa: CASSLPPGQTDYGYTF; cdr3_nt: TGTGCCAGCAGTTTACCCCCGGGACAGACTGACTATGGCTACACCTTC
d_call: TRBD2; j_call: TRBJ2-1; v_call: TRBV5-4; cdr3_length: 14; clone_size: NA; cdr3_aa: CASSSPRRGVDLFF; cdr3_nt: TGTGCCAGCAGCTCCCCTCGGCGGGGGGTCGATCTATTCTTC
d_call: NA; j_call: TRBJ1-1; v_call: TRBV27; cdr3_length: 14; clone_size: NA; cdr3_aa: CASSRGGAGTEAFF; cdr3_nt: TGTGCCAGCAGTAGGGGGGGCGCGGGGACTGAAGCTTTCTTT
d_call: TRBD2; j_call: TRBJ2-3; v_call: TRBV6-1; cdr3_length: 19; clone_size: NA; cdr3_aa: CASSEGRTSGRAWTDTQYF; cdr3_nt: TGTGCCAGCAGTGAAGGACGGACTAGCGGGAGGGCCTGGACAGATACGCAGTATTTT
d_call: TRBD1; j_call: TRBJ2-7; v_call: TRBV30; cdr3_length: 13; clone_size: once; cdr3_aa: CAWSPGQDYEQYF; cdr3_nt: TGTGCCTGGAGTCCGGGACAGGACTACGAGCAGTACTTC
d_call: NA; j_call: TRBJ1-4; v_call: TRBV5-1; cdr3_length: 15; clone_size: once; cdr3_aa: CASSLRGAVNEKLFF; cdr3_nt: TGCGCCAGCAGCTTGCGGGGGGCGGTTAATGAAAAACTGTTTTTT
d_call: TRBD1; j_call: TRBJ2-5; v_call: TRBV6-4; cdr3_length: 16; clone_size: NA; cdr3_aa: CASSDRDREIQEAQYF; cdr3_nt: TGTGCCAGCAGTGACCGGGACAGGGAAATACAAGAGGCCCAGTACTTC
d_call: NA; j_call: TRBJ2-5; v_call: TRBV4-3; cdr3_length: 15; clone_size: NA; cdr3_aa: CASSQTTAGGETQYF; cdr3_nt: TGCGCCAGCAGCCAGACCACGGCCGGGGGAGAGACCCAGTACTTC
d_call: NA; j_call: TRBJ1-4; v_call: TRBV7-6; cdr3_length: 13; clone_size: once; cdr3_aa: CASSPTRQGKLFF; cdr3_nt: TGTGCCAGCAGCCCGACGAGGCAGGGAAAACTGTTTTTT
d_call: NA; j_call: TRBJ1-1; v_call: TRBV7-8; cdr3_length: 15; clone_size: NA; cdr3_aa: CASSLNAGSNTEAFF; cdr3_nt: TGTGCCAGCAGCTTAAACGCAGGATCGAACACTGAAGCTTTCTTT
d_call: TRBD1; j_call: TRBJ2-6; v_call: TRBV5-6; cdr3_length: 15; clone_size: NA; cdr3_aa: CASSRTGAGANVLTF; cdr3_nt: TGTGCCAGCAGCCGAACAGGGGCTGGGGCCAACGTCCTGACTTTC
d_call: NA; j_call: TRBJ2-7; v_call: TRBV30; cdr3_length: 13; clone_size: NA; cdr3_aa: CAWSDGSSYEQYF; cdr3_nt: TGTGCCTGGAGTGATGGTAGCTCCTACGAGCAGTACTTC
d_call: NA; j_call: TRBJ2-1; v_call: TRBV7-2; cdr3_length: 12; clone_size: NA; cdr3_aa: CASSLLRDEQFF; cdr3_nt: TGTGCCAGCAGCCTGCTGAGGGATGAGCAGTTCTTC
d_call: NA; j_call: TRBJ1-4; v_call: TRBV7-9; cdr3_length: 15; clone_size: NA; cdr3_aa: CASSLAQGSNEKLFF; cdr3_nt: TGTGCCAGCAGCTTAGCGCAGGGCTCTAATGAAAAACTGTTTTTT
d_call: NA; j_call: TRBJ1-5; v_call: TRBV19; cdr3_length: 14; clone_size: NA; cdr3_aa: CASSIGGSPGPQHF; cdr3_nt: TGTGCCAGTAGTATTGGGGGCAGCCCAGGGCCCCAGCATTTT
d_call: TRBD2; j_call: TRBJ2-7; v_call: TRBV9; cdr3_length: 15; clone_size: NA; cdr3_aa: CASSVDPGLGREQYF; cdr3_nt: TGTGCCAGCAGCGTGGACCCGGGACTAGGGAGGGAGCAGTACTTC
d_call: TRBD2; j_call: TRBJ2-7; v_call: TRBV9; cdr3_length: 14; clone_size: NA; cdr3_aa: CASSPGLAGYEQYF; cdr3_nt: TGTGCCAGCAGCCCGGGACTAGCGGGCTACGAGCAGTACTTC
d_call: TRBD1; j_call: TRBJ1-2; v_call: TRBV2; cdr3_length: 15; clone_size: NA; cdr3_aa: CASSEFGQGKYGYTF; cdr3_nt: TGTGCCAGCAGTGAATTTGGACAGGGCAAGTATGGCTACACCTTC
d_call: TRBD2; j_call: TRBJ2-1; v_call: TRBV6-6; cdr3_length: 15; clone_size: NA; cdr3_aa: CASSNVAGVVNEQFF; cdr3_nt: TGTGCCAGCAGCAATGTAGCGGGAGTTGTCAATGAGCAGTTCTTC
d_call: NA; j_call: TRBJ1-2; v_call: TRBV6-6; cdr3_length: 15; clone_size: NA; cdr3_aa: CASSYGGTTAYGYTF; cdr3_nt: TGTGCCAGCAGTTACGGCGGTACGACAGCCTATGGCTACACCTTC
d_call: NA; j_call: TRBJ2-7; v_call: TRBV4-1; cdr3_length: 17; clone_size: NA; cdr3_aa: CASSQVIVGGQPHEQYF; cdr3_nt: TGCGCCAGCAGCCAAGTAATAGTCGGGGGACAGCCCCACGAGCAGTACTTC
d_call: TRBD2; j_call: TRBJ2-1; v_call: TRBV5-1; cdr3_length: 15; clone_size: NA; cdr3_aa: CASSLTGTSSYEQFF; cdr3_nt: TGCGCCAGCAGCTTAACCGGGACTAGCAGCTATGAGCAGTTCTTC
d_call: NA; j_call: TRBJ1-4; v_call: TRBV19; cdr3_length: 12; clone_size: few; cdr3_aa: CASTATNEKLFF; cdr3_nt: TGTGCCTCGACAGCAACTAATGAAAAACTGTTTTTT
d_call: NA; j_call: TRBJ1-4; v_call: TRBV6-5; cdr3_length: 15; clone_size: NA; cdr3_aa: CASSYSGGPREKLFF; cdr3_nt: TGTGCCAGCAGTTACTCCGGGGGACCGAGGGAAAAACTGTTTTTT